The 19 T cell receptor beta chains in this list originate from one sample, sequenced in a study of shared clonotypes between healthy human individuals. Sequencing was performed with immunoSEQ multiplex PCR; in TCRdb, only in-frame clones are kept and a portion is missing. The sample records 2 million to 2.5 million clones, over 90% being singletons. Sequenced input: naive CD4+ T cells from PBMCs. Subset reported: CD45RA+ positively selected. All receptors derive from a young man in good health. Some clones in this sample may be carry-over from other donors' samples.

The chain joins TRBV19 to TRBJ2-3, with 7 bases aligning to TRBD1. Germline V gene data show CDR1 as LNHDA and CDR2 as SQIVND (reference sequence). Losses at the gene ends were 1 base for V and 8 bases for J; bases not matched to a gene: 6. This CDR3 is built from 14 residues. CDR3 sequence reads: CASSIVGQRVTQYF. CDR3 DNA: TGTGCCAGTAGTATAGTGGGACAGAGGGTTACGCAGTATTTT.

The J gene is TRBJ2-7, the V gene TRBV5-1, with 13 bases matching TRBD2. The CDR3 consists of 17 residues. Germline V CDR1 and CDR2: SGHRS, YFSETQ. With 4 bases clipped from V and 5 bases from J, the junction kept 12 bases outside the gene matches. CDR3 nucleotides: TGCGCCAGCAGCGTAGGTTCCGGGACTAGCGGGAACCACGAGCAGTACTTC. This gives the protein CASSVGSGTSGNHEQYF.

The chain recombines TRBV29-1 with TRBJ2-1; 14 nucleotides agree with TRBD2. The V and J ends lost 5 bases and 10 bases, in that order; junction bases with no gene match: 16. This CDR3 is built from 17 residues. Germline values: CDR1 SQVTM, CDR2 ANQGSEA. DNA for the CDR3: TGCAGCGTTCGCGGGACTAGCGGGAGCGGGTCAGTGACGGAGCAGTTCTTC. Its protein product is CSVRGTSGSGSVTEQFF.

V usage is TRBV7-9 and J usage is TRBJ1-4; the match to TRBD1 covers 9 bases. V shed 5 bases, J shed 7 bases, and the junction held 11 bases outside the gene matches. CDR3 length equals 16 residues. Germline CDR1 reads SEHNR; CDR2 reads FQNEAQ (reference sequence). In DNA form, the CDR3 reads TGTGCCAGCAGCGTCCGGGACAGGGTTTATCGTGAAAAACTGTTTTTT. Amino acids: CASSVRDRVYREKLFF.

On this clone itself: Different DNA sequences within this sample yield the same CDR3. The chain couples TRBV28 to TRBJ2-1, with 9 bases that match TRBD2. Germline-derived CDR1 and CDR2 are MDHEN and SYDVKM. The J segment lost 1 base and the V segment lost 2 bases, leaving 3 bases of the junction unmatched. CDR3 length: 16 residues. CDR3 in amino acids: CASSLRSGRSYNEQFF. The CDR3 bases are TGTGCCAGCAGTTTAAGGAGCGGGAGGTCCTACAATGAGCAGTTCTTC.

The chain uses TRBV29-1 and TRBJ2-5, with TRBD1 as a possible D gene (6 bases). This CDR3 spans 14 amino acids. V gave up 7 bases and J gave up 7 bases, with 22 bases separating them. Per germline, CDR1 SQVTM and CDR2 ANQGSEA. This chain's CDR3 is CSGGPLGGLGTQYF. DNA for the CDR3: TGCAGCGGGGGACCTCTAGGGGGATTGGGGACCCAGTACTTC.

V usage is TRBV29-1 and J usage is TRBJ2-1; D may be TRBD1 or TRBD2 (5 bases each). The CDR3 loop spans 13 amino acids. V lost 4 bases, J lost 4 bases, and 11 bases lay in between. Per the germline V gene, CDR1 is SQVTM and CDR2 is ANQGSEA. Here the CDR3 reads CSVGGILYNEQFF. The DNA for the CDR3 is TGCAGCGTTGGGGGGATTCTATACAATGAGCAGTTCTTC.

J is TRBJ2-1 and V is TRBV9, with 8 bases identical to TRBD2. CDR3 length: 15 residues. Trimming at V came to 3 bases and at J to 4 bases, leaving 6 bases not matched to a gene. Germline-derived CDR1 and CDR2 are SGDLS and YYNGEE. For the CDR3, the DNA is TGTGCCAGCAGCGCAGATAGCGGGGTATACAATGAGCAGTTCTTC. It encodes CASSADSGVYNEQFF.

With regard to this clone: This CDR3 is also generated by other DNA sequences in the sample. The chain uses TRBV18 and TRBJ2-6, with D unresolved. Germline CDR1 KGHSH, CDR2 LQKENI. The CDR3 loop spans 15 amino acids. With 2 bases removed from V and 0 bases from J, the gap between germline ends came to 5 bases. CDR3 region: CASSPGVSGANVLTF. CDR3 in DNA: TGTGCCAGCTCACCAGGGGTCTCTGGGGCCAACGTCCTGACTTTC.

This chain links TRBV27 with TRBJ1-2; no firm D call. This CDR3 spans 16 amino acids. Deletions cut 4 bases from V and 3 bases from J, with 18 bases between. Looked up from germline, CDR1 is MNHEY and CDR2 is SMNVEV (reference sequence). CDR3 in DNA: TGTGCCAGCAGTTCGTTCGGGGATTCGAGGGACTATGGCTACACCTTC. Translated: CASSSFGDSRDYGYTF.

The chain combines TRBV5-1 with TRBJ2-2, with 9 bases aligning to TRBD1. The CDR3 covers 14 residues. CDR1 SGHRS and CDR2 YFSETQ come from the germline V gene. V lost 2 bases to trimming and J lost 7 bases; unmatched junction nucleotides: 3. CDR3 sequence: CASSLGQGIGELFF. The CDR3 DNA sequence: TGCGCCAGCAGCTTAGGACAGGGGATCGGGGAGCTGTTTTTT.

DNA for the CDR3: TGCGCCAGCAGCTTGGGCGGACCGGGGAACACTGAAGCTTTCTTT. It is translated as CASSLGGPGNTEAFF. This chain connects TRBV5-1 to TRBJ1-1; D ambiguous. Germline V lookup: CDR1 SGHRS, CDR2 YFSETQ. This CDR3 has 15 residues. Trimming stripped 0 bases from V and 1 base from J, with 10 bases between.

Details on this clone: The sample holds other DNA sequences that translate to the same CDR3. DNA for the CDR3: TGTGCCAGCAGGGGACTAGCGGGAGTCACAGATACGCAGTATTTT. Amino acid sequence: CASRGLAGVTDTQYF. V and J are TRBV28 and TRBJ2-3; TRBD2 matches 14 bases. This CDR3 has 15 amino acids. In germline, CDR1 is MDHEN, CDR2 SYDVKM. Losses at the gene ends were 6 bases for V and 2 bases for J; bases not matched to a gene: 1.

The V gene is TRBV30, the J gene TRBJ2-7; 9 nucleotides match TRBD1. The CDR3 has 13 amino acids. The V gene end was trimmed by 4 bases and the J gene end by 5 bases; junction bases not matched to a gene: 6. Looked up from germline, CDR1 is GTSNPN and CDR2 is SVGIG (reference sequence). The CDR3 sequence: CAWNRQGGDEQYF. Here the CDR3 DNA reads TGTGCCTGGAATCGACAGGGGGGGGACGAGCAGTACTTC.

CDR3 in amino acids: CASSQVEGSVEAFF. The DNA of the CDR3 is TGCGCCAGCAGCCAAGTTGAGGGTTCGGTTGAAGCTTTCTTT. The chain is built from TRBV4-3 and TRBJ1-1; no reliable D call. The CDR3 totals 14 residues. Trimming stripped 1 base from V and 7 bases from J, with 13 bases between. In germline, CDR1 is LGHNA, CDR2 YSLEER.

The chain's CDR3 is CASSPVAETQYF. The CDR3 DNA sequence: TGTGCCAGCTCACCTGTCGCAGAGACCCAGTACTTC. The chain recombines TRBV18 with TRBJ2-5; no reliable D call. Trimming left V 3 bases short and J 4 bases short, with 6 bases between. This CDR3 is 12 amino acids long. Germline V gives CDR1 KGHSH, CDR2 LQKENI.

On this clone itself: Other DNA variants within this sample encode the same CDR3. The chain has TRBV6-5 and TRBJ1-4; D gene uncertain. V was clipped by 0 bases and J by 5 bases, with 10 bases between them. The V gene's germline CDR1 is MNHEY and CDR2 SVGAGI. This CDR3 comprises 15 residues. DNA for the CDR3: TGTGCCAGCAGTTACTCCCCAGGAACAAATGAAAAACTGTTTTTT. Its translation: CASSYSPGTNEKLFF.

This rearrangement joins TRBV7-9 to TRBJ2-5; TRBD1 is a possible D gene (7 bases). Germline CDR1 SEHNR, CDR2 FQNEAQ (reference sequence). The CDR3 sequence is 15 residues long. With 5 bases removed from V and 3 bases from J, the gap between germline ends came to 16 bases. CDR3 nucleotides: TGTGCCAGCAGCCCGGGACAGACGGGGGAAGAGACCCAGTACTTC. It translates to CASSPGQTGEETQYF. Using reference TRBV7-9 and TRBJ2-5 for the parts outside the CDR3, the full variable domain is DTGVSQNPRHKITKRGQNVTFRCDPISEHNRLYWYRQTLGQGPEFLTYFQNEAQLEKSRLLSDRFSAERPKGSFSTLEIQRTEQGDSAMYLCASSPGQTGEETQYFGPGTRLLVL.

The rearrangement joins TRBV29-1 to TRBJ2-3, with TRBD1 matching over 8 bases. CDR3 size: 14 residues. Per the germline V gene, CDR1 is SQVTM and CDR2 is ANQGSEA. After removal of 8 bases from V and 3 bases from J, the junction contained 10 bases not matched to a gene. This CDR3 is CSYQRQGATDTQYF. Written as DNA, the CDR3 is TGCAGCTACCAGCGGCAGGGGGCAACAGATACGCAGTATTTT.